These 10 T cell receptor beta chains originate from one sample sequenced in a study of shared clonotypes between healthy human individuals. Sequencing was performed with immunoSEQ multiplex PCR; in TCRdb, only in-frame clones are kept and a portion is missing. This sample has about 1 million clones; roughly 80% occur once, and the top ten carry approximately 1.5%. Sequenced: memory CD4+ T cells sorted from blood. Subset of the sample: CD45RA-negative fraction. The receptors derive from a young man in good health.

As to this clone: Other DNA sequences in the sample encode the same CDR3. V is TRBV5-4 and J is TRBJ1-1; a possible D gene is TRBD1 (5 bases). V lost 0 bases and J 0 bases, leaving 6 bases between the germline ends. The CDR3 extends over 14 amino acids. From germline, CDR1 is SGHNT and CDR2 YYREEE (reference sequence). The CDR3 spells CASSLVGVNTEAFF. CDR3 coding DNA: TGTGCCAGCAGCTTGGTGGGGGTGAACACTGAAGCTTTCTTT. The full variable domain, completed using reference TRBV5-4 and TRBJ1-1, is ETGVTQSPTHLIKTRGQQVTLRCSSQSGHNTVSWYQQALGQGPQFIFQYYREEENGRGNFPPRFSGLQFPNYSSELNVNALELDDSALYLCASSLVGVNTEAFFGQGTRLTVV.

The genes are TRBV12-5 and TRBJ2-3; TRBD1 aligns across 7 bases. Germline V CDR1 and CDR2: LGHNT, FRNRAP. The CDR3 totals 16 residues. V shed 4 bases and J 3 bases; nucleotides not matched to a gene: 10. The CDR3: CASGSGTSGGTDTQYF. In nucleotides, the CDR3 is TGTGCTAGTGGTTCTGGGACATCAGGGGGAACAGATACGCAGTATTTT. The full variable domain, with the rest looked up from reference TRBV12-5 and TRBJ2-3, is DARVTQTPRHKVTEMGQEVTMRCQPILGHNTVFWYRQTMMQGLELLAYFRNRAPLDDSGMPKDRFSAEMPDATLATLKIQPSEPRDSAVYFCASGSGTSGGTDTQYFGPGTRLTVL.

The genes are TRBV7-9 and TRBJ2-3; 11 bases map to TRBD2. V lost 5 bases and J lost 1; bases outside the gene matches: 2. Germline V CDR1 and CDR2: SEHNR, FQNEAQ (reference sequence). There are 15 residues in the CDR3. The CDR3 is CASSPLAGGTDTQYF. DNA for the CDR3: TGTGCCAGCAGCCCACTAGCGGGAGGCACAGATACGCAGTATTTT.

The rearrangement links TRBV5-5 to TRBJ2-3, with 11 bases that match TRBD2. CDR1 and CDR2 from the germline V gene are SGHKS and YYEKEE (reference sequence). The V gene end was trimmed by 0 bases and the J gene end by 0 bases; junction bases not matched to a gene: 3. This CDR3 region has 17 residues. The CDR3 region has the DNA TGTGCCAGCAGCTTGGCTAGCGGGGGGACTAGCACAGATACGCAGTATTTT. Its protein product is CASSLASGGTSTDTQYF.

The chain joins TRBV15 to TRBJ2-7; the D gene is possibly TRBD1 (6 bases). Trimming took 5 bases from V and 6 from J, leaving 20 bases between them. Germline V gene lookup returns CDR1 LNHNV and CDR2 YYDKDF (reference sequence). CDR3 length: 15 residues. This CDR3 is CATSARDTRLGEQYF. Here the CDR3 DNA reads TGTGCCACCAGCGCCCGGGACACTCGCCTCGGCGAGCAGTACTTC.

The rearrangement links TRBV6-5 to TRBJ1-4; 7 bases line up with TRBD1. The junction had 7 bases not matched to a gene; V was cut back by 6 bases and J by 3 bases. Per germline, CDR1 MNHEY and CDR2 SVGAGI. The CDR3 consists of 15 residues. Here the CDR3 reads CASRRGPNANEKLFF. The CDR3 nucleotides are TGTGCCAGCAGGAGGGGGCCTAACGCTAATGAAAAACTGTTTTTT.

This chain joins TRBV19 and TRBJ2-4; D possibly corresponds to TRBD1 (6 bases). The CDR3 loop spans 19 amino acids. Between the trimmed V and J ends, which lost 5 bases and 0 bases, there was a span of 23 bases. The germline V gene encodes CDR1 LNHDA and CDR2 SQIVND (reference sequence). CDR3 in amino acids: CASSLGGSSPGLAKNIQYF. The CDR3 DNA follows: TGTGCCAGTAGTTTAGGGGGTAGCTCCCCAGGCCTAGCCAAAAACATTCAGTACTTC.

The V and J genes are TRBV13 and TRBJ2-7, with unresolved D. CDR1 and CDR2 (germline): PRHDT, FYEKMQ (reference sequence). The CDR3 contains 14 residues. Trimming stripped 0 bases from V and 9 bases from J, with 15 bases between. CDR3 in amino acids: CASSLGGPGPGQYF. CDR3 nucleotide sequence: TGTGCCAGCAGCTTAGGGGGCCCCGGGCCTGGGCAGTACTTC.

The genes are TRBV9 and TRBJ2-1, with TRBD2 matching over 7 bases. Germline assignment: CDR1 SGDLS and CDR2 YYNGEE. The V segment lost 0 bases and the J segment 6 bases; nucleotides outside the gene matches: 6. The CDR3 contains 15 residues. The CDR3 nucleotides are TGTGCCAGCAGCGTAGATGGGAGGGCCTTCAATGAGCAGTTCTTC. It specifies CASSVDGRAFNEQFF.

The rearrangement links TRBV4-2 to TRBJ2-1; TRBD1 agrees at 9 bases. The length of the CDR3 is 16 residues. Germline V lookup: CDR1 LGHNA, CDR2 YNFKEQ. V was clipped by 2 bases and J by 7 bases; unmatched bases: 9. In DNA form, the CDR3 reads TGTGCCAGCAGCCAATCAACTCCAGGACAGGGGAATGAGCAGTTCTTC. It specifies CASSQSTPGQGNEQFF.